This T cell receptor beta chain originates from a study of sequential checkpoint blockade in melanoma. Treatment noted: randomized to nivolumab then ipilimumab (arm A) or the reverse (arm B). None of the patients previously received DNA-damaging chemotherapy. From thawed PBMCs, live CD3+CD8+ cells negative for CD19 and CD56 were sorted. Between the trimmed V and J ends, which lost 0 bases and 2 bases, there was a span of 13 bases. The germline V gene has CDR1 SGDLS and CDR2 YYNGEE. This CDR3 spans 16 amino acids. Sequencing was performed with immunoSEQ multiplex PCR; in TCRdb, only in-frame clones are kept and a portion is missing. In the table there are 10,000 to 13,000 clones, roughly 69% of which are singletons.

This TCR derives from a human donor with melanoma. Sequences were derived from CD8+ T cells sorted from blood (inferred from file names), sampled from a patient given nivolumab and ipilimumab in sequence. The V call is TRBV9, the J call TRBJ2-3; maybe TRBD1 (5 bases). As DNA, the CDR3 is TGTGCCAGCAGCGTAGTGACGACAGAAGACACAGATACGCAGTATTTT. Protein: CASSVVTTEDTDTQYF.